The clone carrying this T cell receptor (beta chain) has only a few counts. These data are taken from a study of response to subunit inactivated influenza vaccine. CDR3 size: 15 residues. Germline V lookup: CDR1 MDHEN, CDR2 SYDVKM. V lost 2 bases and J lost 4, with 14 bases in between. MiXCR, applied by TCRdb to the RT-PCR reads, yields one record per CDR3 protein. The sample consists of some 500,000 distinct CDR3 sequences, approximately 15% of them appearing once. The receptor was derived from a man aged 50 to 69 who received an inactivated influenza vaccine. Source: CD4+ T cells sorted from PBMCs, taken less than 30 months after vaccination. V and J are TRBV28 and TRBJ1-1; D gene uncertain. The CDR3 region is CASSLRGWVSTEAFF. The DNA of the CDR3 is TGTGCCAGCAGTTTACGTGGATGGGTTAGCACTGAAGCTTTCTTT.